A single sample gave rise to the 27 T cell receptor beta chains below, sequenced in a study of cytotoxic CD8 clonotypes in ibrutinib-treated CLL. The data were produced by immunoSEQ multiplex PCR, yet TCRdb's version contains in-frame clones alone and is incomplete. Of about 200,000 clones in the sample, 60% to 80% were seen once. Sample: PBMCs, taken after 12 months of ibrutinib treatment. These receptors came from a human donor with chronic lymphocytic leukemia.

The J gene is TRBJ2-2, the V gene TRBV2; D is uncertain. This CDR3 is 14 amino acids long. The V end lost 7 bases, the J end lost 7 bases, and 16 bases lay between the germline ends. Germline lookup yields CDR1 SNHLY and CDR2 FYNNEI. The CDR3 protein is CASTAARPVGELFF. In DNA form, the CDR3 reads TGTGCCAGCACCGCGGCCCGGCCGGTCGGGGAGCTGTTTTTT.

This clone was detected a few times. The genes are TRBV7-2 and TRBJ2-3; D not resolved. V was cut by 2 bases and J by 10 bases, with 7 bases left in between. The CDR3 is 11 residues long. Germline CDR1 SGHTA, CDR2 FQGNSA. The CDR3 protein is CASSLLAAQYF. As DNA, the CDR3 is TGTGCCAGCAGCTTACTCGCGGCGCAGTATTTT.

This clone showed up just once. The V gene is TRBV5-1, the J gene TRBJ1-1; D gene uncertain. V was clipped by 3 bases and J by 3 bases, with 12 bases between them. CDR3 length: 14 amino acids. Germline assignment: CDR1 SGHRS and CDR2 YFSETQ. The CDR3 DNA follows: TGCGCCAGCAGCTGGGCCGGGTTGCACACTGAAGCTTTCTTT. Its translation is CASSWAGLHTEAFF.

The chain joins TRBV7-9 to TRBJ2-7; D may be TRBD1 (5 bases). This CDR3 comprises 15 residues. Germline loops: CDR1 SEHNR, CDR2 FQNEAQ (reference sequence). V shed 0 bases and J shed 5 bases, with 14 bases lying between them. The chain's CDR3 is CASSLAFGALHEQYF. The CDR3 bases are TGTGCCAGCAGCTTAGCATTTGGGGCTTTACACGAGCAGTACTTC.

This clone was observed at least ten times. The chain combines TRBV19 with TRBJ2-3; D is undetermined. V lost 4 bases and J 5 bases, leaving 4 bases between the germline ends. The V gene's germline CDR1 is LNHDA and CDR2 SQIVND (reference sequence). The CDR3 sequence is 11 residues long. The DNA of the CDR3 is TGTGCCAGTAGTACACAAGATACGCAGTATTTT. It yields the protein CASSTQDTQYF.

The chain carries TRBV6-1 and TRBJ1-1; TRBD1 matches 8 bases. V was clipped by 3 bases and J by 4 bases; unmatched bases: 4. The CDR3 has 14 amino acids. In germline, CDR1 is MNHNS, CDR2 SASEGT. The CDR3 coding sequence is TGTGCCAGCAGTGACAGGGGGCGAGTCACTGAAGCTTTCTTT. Its protein is CASSDRGRVTEAFF.

The chain uses TRBV18 and TRBJ1-1, with TRBD1 matching 9 bases. V trimming: 3 bases; J trimming: 4 bases; junction bases outside the gene matches: 6. CDR3 length: 15 amino acids. CDR1 and CDR2 from the germline V gene are KGHSH and LQKENI. CDR3 sequence (DNA): TGTGCCAGCTCACCTCGGGACAGGGATGGCACTGAAGCTTTCTTT. Its protein product is CASSPRDRDGTEAFF.

This CDR3 reads CASSLVTTTEAFF. CDR3 nucleotide sequence: TGTGCCAGCAGTTTAGTCACTACGACTGAAGCTTTCTTT. The chain carries TRBV27 and TRBJ1-1, with D unresolved. The V gene lost 2 bases and the J gene lost 5 bases, with 9 bases spanning the gap. In germline, CDR1 is MNHEY, CDR2 SMNVEV (reference sequence). This CDR3 spans 13 amino acids.

The CDR3 region has the DNA TGTGCCATCAGTGATATAGCGGGAGGGGGTAGTGGATACGAGCAGTACTTC. It is translated as CAISDIAGGGSGYEQYF. The chain links TRBV10-3 to TRBJ2-7; 11 positions match TRBD2. Germline-derived CDR1 and CDR2 are ENHRY and SYGVKD. V gave up 3 bases and J gave up 4 bases; unmatched junction bases: 11. This CDR3 spans 17 amino acids.

The J gene is TRBJ1-6, the V gene TRBV6-1, with D perhaps TRBD1 (5 bases). V dropped 5 bases and J dropped 8 bases, with 10 bases sitting between them. Per the germline V gene, CDR1 is MNHNS and CDR2 is SASEGT. There are 13 residues in the CDR3. This CDR3 reads CASSSREDSPLHF. CDR3 coding DNA: TGTGCCAGCAGTAGCAGGGAGGATTCACCCCTCCACTTT.

The chain uses TRBV15 and TRBJ2-1; no clear D gene. The length of the CDR3 is 15 residues. The V gene's germline CDR1 is LNHNV and CDR2 YYDKDF (reference sequence). V lost 1 base and J lost 0, with 7 bases in between. CDR3 in DNA: TGTGCCACCAGCAGAGTAGCAAACTCCTACAATGAGCAGTTCTTC. Its protein product is CATSRVANSYNEQFF.

V and J are TRBV5-1 and TRBJ2-7; D call uncertain. Germline assignment: CDR1 SGHRS and CDR2 YFSETQ. The CDR3 is 14 amino acids. Trimming removed 3 bases from V and 2 bases from J, with 12 bases in between. CDR3 in amino acids: CASSSPAGAYEQYF. In DNA form, the CDR3 reads TGCGCCAGCAGCTCACCCGCAGGCGCCTACGAGCAGTACTTC.

This clone was observed a few times. The chain uses TRBV5-1 and TRBJ2-7; a possible D gene is TRBD2 (5 bases). The CDR3 spans 13 residues. CDR1 is SGHRS and CDR2 is YFSETQ in the germline V gene. V lost 4 bases, J lost 6 bases, and 14 bases lay in between. CDR3 loop: CASSPFTGVEQYF. The CDR3 DNA reads as TGCGCCAGCAGCCCCTTCACCGGGGTCGAGCAGTACTTC. Looking up the rest from reference TRBV5-1 and TRBJ2-7 gives the full variable domain: KAGVTQTPRYLIKTRGQQVTLSCSPISGHRSVSWYQQTPGQGLQFLFEYFSETQRNKGNFPGRFSGRQFSNSRSEMNVSTLELGDSALYLCASSPFTGVEQYFGPGTRLTVT.

V gene TRBV9 combines with J gene TRBJ1-2; no reliable D call. Germline lookup yields CDR1 SGDLS and CDR2 YYNGEE. The CDR3 totals 14 residues. V was pared by 4 bases and J by 7 bases, with 17 bases between. The CDR3 DNA reads as TGTGCCAGCAGCCCAGTTATCGGGGTTGGTGGCTACACCTTC. It yields the protein CASSPVIGVGGYTF.

The chain is built from TRBV18 and TRBJ2-7, with a tentative D call TRBD2 (5 bases). There are 14 residues in the CDR3. The V end lost 1 base, the J end lost 6 bases, and 13 bases lay between the germline ends. Germline values: CDR1 KGHSH, CDR2 LQKENI. CDR3 DNA: TGTGCCAGCTCACCACGGGCAGATGGAGGCGAGCAGTACTTC. Translation: CASSPRADGGEQYF. The full variable domain, rest sourced from reference TRBV18 and TRBJ2-7, is NAGVMQNPRHLVRRRGQEARLRCSPMKGHSHVYWYRQLPEEGLKFMVYLQKENIIDESGMPKERFSAEFPKEGPSILRIQQVVRGDSAAYFCASSPRADGGEQYFGPGTRLTVT.

The V call is TRBV28, the J call TRBJ2-5; tentative D call: TRBD2 (6 bases). The CDR3 loop spans 15 amino acids. Trimming took off 7 bases at V and 4 bases at J, with 19 bases between the two ends. In germline, CDR1 is MDHEN, CDR2 SYDVKM. CDR3 amino acids: CASTSPAGNRETQYF. The CDR3 nucleotides are TGTGCCAGCACCTCCCCGGCGGGGAATCGAGAGACCCAGTACTTC.

The chain couples TRBV19 to TRBJ1-5, with a weak D call TRBD1 (6 bases). CDR3 length: 13 amino acids. Germline values: CDR1 LNHDA, CDR2 SQIVND (reference sequence). Trimming pared 4 bases from V and 6 bases from J, leaving 10 bases between. The chain's CDR3 is CASSTGEVQPQHF. CDR3 DNA sequence: TGTGCCAGTAGTACAGGGGAGGTTCAGCCCCAGCATTTT. The variable domain in full, with the rest retrieved from reference TRBV19 and TRBJ1-5, is DGGITQSPKYLFRKEGQNVTLSCEQNLNHDAMYWYRQDPGQGLRLIYYSQIVNDFQKGDIAEGYSVSREKKESFPLTVTSAQKNPTAFYLCASSTGEVQPQHFGDGTRLSIL.

This clone was picked up one time. This chain uses TRBV7-8 with TRBJ2-7; unclear D gene. The CDR3 contains 11 residues. Deletions cut 6 bases from V and 3 bases from J, with 6 bases between. Germline lookup yields CDR1 SGHVS and CDR2 FQNEAQ. CDR3 coding DNA: TGTGCCAGCAGGAGAGACTACGAGCAGTACTTC. Protein product: CASRRDYEQYF.

The chain carries TRBV29-1 and TRBJ1-4; 9 positions agree with TRBD1. Per germline, CDR1 SQVTM and CDR2 ANQGSEA. This CDR3 is 15 amino acids long. Trimming cost V 1 base and J 10 bases; bases outside gene matches: 10. CDR3 bases: TGCAGCGTTGAAGCACCCGGGACAGGGAGGGGAAAACTGTTTTTT. Translated: CSVEAPGTGRGKLFF.

This chain links TRBV7-2 with TRBJ2-7; 7 bases agree with TRBD2. Trimming cost V 3 bases and J 1 base; bases outside gene matches: 18. Germline assignment: CDR1 SGHTA and CDR2 FQGNSA. This CDR3 comprises 19 residues. The CDR3 nucleotides are TGTGCCAGCAGCTTGAGGCAGGGACTTACAGCGGGATCTTCCTACGAGCAGTACTTC. It encodes CASSLRQGLTAGSSYEQYF.

The chain carries TRBV9 and TRBJ1-4, with D possibly matching TRBD1 (5 bases). The CDR3 loop spans 17 amino acids. Germline V gene lookup returns CDR1 SGDLS and CDR2 YYNGEE. V lost 0 bases to trimming and J lost 7 bases, with 19 bases between them. CDR3 residues: CASSVAGVLGRGEKLFF. CDR3 nucleotides: TGTGCCAGCAGCGTAGCTGGGGTGTTGGGGAGGGGTGAAAAACTGTTTTTT. The full variable domain, with the rest looked up from reference TRBV9 and TRBJ1-4, is DSGVTQTPKHLITATGQRVTLRCSPRSGDLSVYWYQQSLDQGLQFLIQYYNGEERAKGNILERFSAQQFPDLHSELNLSSLELGDSALYFCASSVAGVLGRGEKLFFGSGTQLSVL.

The chain recombines TRBV9 with TRBJ2-2; no reliable D call. Germline values: CDR1 SGDLS, CDR2 YYNGEE. The CDR3 is 14 residues long. V was shortened by 0 bases and J by 4 bases, with 7 bases between the two germline ends. CDR3 loop: CASSVGNPTGELFF. The CDR3 nucleotides read TGTGCCAGCAGCGTAGGAAACCCCACCGGGGAGCTGTTTTTT.

The chain links TRBV21-1 to TRBJ2-1; no DNA check was done on the table's D call, TRBD2. TRBV21-1 is reported as a pseudogene. The CDR3 covers 20 residues. Written as DNA, the CDR3 is TGTGCCAGCAGCAAAGAGCGAAGATTCCATAGAACGGGCTCCTACAATGAGCAGTTCTTC. Translating it yields CASSKERRFHRTGSYNEQFF.

The rearrangement joins TRBV5-1 to TRBJ1-2; TRBD1 matches at 7 bases. Trimming removed 4 bases from V and 3 bases from J; junction bases left unmatched: 12. In germline, CDR1 is SGHRS, CDR2 YFSETQ. The CDR3 spans 16 residues. The CDR3: CASSRQGHSTDYGYTF. The CDR3 coding sequence is TGCGCCAGCAGCCGACAGGGCCACTCTACCGACTATGGCTACACCTTC.

This clone was observed once. V and J are TRBV2 and TRBJ2-7; 7 bases are shared with TRBD1. Germline CDR1 SNHLY, CDR2 FYNNEI. J gave up 1 base and V 8 bases, and 5 bases lay outside the gene matches. The CDR3 has 13 residues. Here the CDR3 DNA reads TGTGCCAGCTTACAGGGGTGGTCCTACGAGCAGTACTTC. The encoded protein is CASLQGWSYEQYF.

The DNA for the CDR3 is TGTGCCAGTAGTAGGGGTAGCAATCAGCCCCAGCATTTT. It translates to CASSRGSNQPQHF. The chain joins TRBV19 to TRBJ1-5; D not resolved. The CDR3 loop spans 13 amino acids. The germline gives CDR1 LNHDA, CDR2 SQIVND (reference sequence). Trimming took 4 bases from V and 0 from J, leaving 4 bases between them. Full variable domain (remainder filled in from reference TRBV19 and TRBJ1-5): DGGITQSPKYLFRKEGQNVTLSCEQNLNHDAMYWYRQDPGQGLRLIYYSQIVNDFQKGDIAEGYSVSREKKESFPLTVTSAQKNPTAFYLCASSRGSNQPQHFGDGTRLSIL.

The rearrangement links TRBV30 to TRBJ1-1, with D unclear. The CDR3 extends over 13 amino acids. The V and J ends lost 0 bases and 7 bases respectively, with 12 bases between them. In germline, CDR1 is GTSNPN, CDR2 SVGIG (reference sequence). For the CDR3, the DNA is TGTGCCTGGAGTGTACAAGGGTATAGTGAAGCTTTCTTT. As protein: CAWSVQGYSEAFF.